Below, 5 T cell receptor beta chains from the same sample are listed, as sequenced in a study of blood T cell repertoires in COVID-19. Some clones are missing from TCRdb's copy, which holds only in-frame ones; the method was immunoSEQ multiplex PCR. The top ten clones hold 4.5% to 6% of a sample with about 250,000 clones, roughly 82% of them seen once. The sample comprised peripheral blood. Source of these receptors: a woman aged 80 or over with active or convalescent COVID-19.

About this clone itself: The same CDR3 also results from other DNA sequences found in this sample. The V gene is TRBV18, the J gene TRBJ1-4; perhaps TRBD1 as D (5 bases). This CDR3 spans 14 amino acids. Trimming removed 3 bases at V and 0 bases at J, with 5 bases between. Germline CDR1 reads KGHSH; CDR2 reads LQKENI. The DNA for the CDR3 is TGTGCCAGCTCACCGACAGCAACTAATGAAAAACTGTTTTTT. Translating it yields CASSPTATNEKLFF.

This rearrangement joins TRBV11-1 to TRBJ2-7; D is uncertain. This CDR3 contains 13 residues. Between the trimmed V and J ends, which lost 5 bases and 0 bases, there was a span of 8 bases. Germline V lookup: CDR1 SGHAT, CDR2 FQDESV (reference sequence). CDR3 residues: CASSPSSSYEQYF. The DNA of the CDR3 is TGTGCCAGCAGCCCATCGAGCTCCTACGAGCAGTACTTC.

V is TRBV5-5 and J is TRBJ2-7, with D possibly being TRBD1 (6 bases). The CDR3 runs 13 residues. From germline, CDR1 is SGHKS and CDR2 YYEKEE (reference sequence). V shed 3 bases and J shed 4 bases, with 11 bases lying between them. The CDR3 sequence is CASSYRQEYEQYF. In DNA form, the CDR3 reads TGTGCCAGCAGCTACCGACAGGAGTACGAGCAGTACTTC.

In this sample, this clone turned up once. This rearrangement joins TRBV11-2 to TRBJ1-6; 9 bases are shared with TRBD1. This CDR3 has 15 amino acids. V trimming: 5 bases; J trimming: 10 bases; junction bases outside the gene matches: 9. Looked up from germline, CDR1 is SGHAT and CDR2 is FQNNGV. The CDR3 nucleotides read TGTGCCAGCAGCCTGCTGGGACAGGGAGGATCACCCCTCCACTTT. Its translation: CASSLLGQGGSPLHF.

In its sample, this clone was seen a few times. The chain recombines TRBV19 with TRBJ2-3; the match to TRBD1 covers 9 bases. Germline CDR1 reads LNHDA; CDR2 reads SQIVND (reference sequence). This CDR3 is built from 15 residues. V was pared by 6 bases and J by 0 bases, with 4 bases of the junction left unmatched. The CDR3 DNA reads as TGTGCCAGTAGGGGGACAGGGTCTAGCACAGATACGCAGTATTTT. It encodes CASRGTGSSTDTQYF. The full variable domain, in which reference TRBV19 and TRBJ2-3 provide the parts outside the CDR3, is DGGITQSPKYLFRKEGQNVTLSCEQNLNHDAMYWYRQDPGQGLRLIYYSQIVNDFQKGDIAEGYSVSREKKESFPLTVTSAQKNPTAFYLCASRGTGSSTDTQYFGPGTRLTVL.